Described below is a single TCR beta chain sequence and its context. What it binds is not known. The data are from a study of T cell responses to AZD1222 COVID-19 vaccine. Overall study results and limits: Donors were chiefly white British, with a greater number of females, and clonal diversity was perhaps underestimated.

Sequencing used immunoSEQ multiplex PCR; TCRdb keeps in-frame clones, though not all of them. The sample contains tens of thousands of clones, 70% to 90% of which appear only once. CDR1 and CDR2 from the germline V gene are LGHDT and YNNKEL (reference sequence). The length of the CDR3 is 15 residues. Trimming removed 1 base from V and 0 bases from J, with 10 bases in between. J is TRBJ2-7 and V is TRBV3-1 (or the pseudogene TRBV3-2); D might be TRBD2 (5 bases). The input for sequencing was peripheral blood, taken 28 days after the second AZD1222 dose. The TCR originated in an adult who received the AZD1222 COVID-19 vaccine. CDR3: CASSQGGLSSYEQYF. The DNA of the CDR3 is TGTGCCAGCAGCCAAGGCGGGCTGAGCTCCTACGAGCAGTACTTC.